This T cell receptor beta chain was found in a study of T cell responses to AZD1222 COVID-19 vaccine. Study findings and constraints: A mostly white British donor set with more females was recruited, and clonal diversity was possibly underestimated. Close to half of spike-specific TCRs reportedly recognize unmutated variant regions. Spike-specific TCR depth and breadth grew after two AZD1222 doses. Just a handful of AZD1222 recipients were seropositive at baseline.

This clone appeared a few times. Its matching antigen is unknown. Using immunoSEQ multiplex PCR, the repertoire was profiled, and TCRdb retains in-frame clones only, with some absent. The table records about 95,000 clones, 70% to 90% of them present only once. Trimming removed 5 bases from V and 11 bases from J; junction bases left unmatched: 5. The CDR3 runs to 11 residues. The germline V gene encodes CDR1 SEHNR and CDR2 FQNEAQ (reference sequence). This sequence was found in an adult in good health. The rearrangement links TRBV7-9 to TRBJ1-1, with TRBD1 identical over 7 bases. Here the sequenced sample was peripheral blood, taken on day 0 of AZD1222 vaccination. The CDR3 here is CASSLAGGAFF. Here the CDR3 DNA reads TGTGCCAGCAGCCTGGCAGGGGGTGCTTTCTTT.